The T cell receptor (beta chain) described here comes from a study of blood T cell repertoires in COVID-19. Trimming took off 0 bases at V and 3 bases at J, with 17 bases between the two ends. The CDR3 contains 16 residues. Germline V gives CDR1 SQVTM, CDR2 ANQGSEA. Assay used: immunoSEQ multiplex PCR; TCRdb lists only in-frame clones, some missing. The sample has nearly 110,000 clones, over 60% seen once. The receptor's source is a man between 70 and 80 years old with acute or convalescent COVID-19. The sequenced material came from peripheral blood. V usage is TRBV29-1 and J usage is TRBJ1-1; D remains ambiguous. The CDR3 loop is CSVEDRRGIEDTEAFF. The DNA for the CDR3 is TGCAGCGTTGAAGATCGGAGAGGGATTGAGGACACTGAAGCTTTCTTT.